The 12 T cell receptor beta chains listed next were all sequenced from one sample in a study of blood T cell repertoires in COVID-19. Assay used: immunoSEQ multiplex PCR; TCRdb lists only in-frame clones, some missing. This table has around 260,000 clones, more than 85% appearing once. Sequenced input: peripheral blood. The receptors here all came from a person under 35 with COVID-19, enrolled during active disease.

For this clone: One end of the junction varies from germline; a read error may be responsible. CDR3: CAISDGSGNNF. For the CDR3, the DNA is TGTGCCATCAGTGACGGTAGCGGGAATAATTTT. The V and J genes are TRBV10-3 and TRBJ2-3; 8 nucleotides align to TRBD2. Germline V gene data show CDR1 as ENHRY and CDR2 as SYGVKD. There are 11 residues in the CDR3.

J is TRBJ2-7 and V is TRBV3-1 (or the pseudogene TRBV3-2); a possible D gene is TRBD2 (6 bases). V was shortened by 2 bases and J by 2 bases, with 10 bases between the two germline ends. The CDR3 loop spans 14 amino acids. Germline CDR1 is LGHDT and CDR2 is YNNKEL (reference sequence). In DNA form, the CDR3 reads TGTGCCAGCAGCCAAATTGGCGGGACCTACGAGCAGTACTTC. Translated: CASSQIGGTYEQYF.

The V gene is TRBV2, the J gene TRBJ2-7; tentative D call: TRBD1 (6 bases). This CDR3 contains 13 residues. V gave up 1 base and J gave up 4 bases, with 8 bases separating them. Germline V lookup: CDR1 SNHLY, CDR2 FYNNEI. This CDR3 is CASSEGTAYEQYF. As DNA, the CDR3 is TGTGCCAGCAGTGAAGGGACAGCATACGAGCAGTACTTC.

The chain carries TRBV4-3 and TRBJ1-3, with TRBD1 matching over 7 bases. The CDR3 has 15 residues. Germline values: CDR1 LGHNA, CDR2 YSLEER. V was pared by 2 bases and J by 2 bases, with 3 bases of the junction left unmatched. The CDR3: CASSQRRGTGNTIYF. The CDR3 nucleotides are TGCGCCAGCAGCCAACGCAGGGGGACTGGAAACACCATATATTTT.

V is TRBV6-5 and J is TRBJ2-4; 7 bases map to TRBD1. Germline V gives CDR1 MNHEY, CDR2 SVGAGI. The J segment lost 4 bases and the V segment lost 7 bases, leaving 4 bases of the junction unmatched. The CDR3 contains 13 residues. The CDR3 sequence is CASKDRVKNIQYF. The DNA for the CDR3 is TGTGCCAGCAAAGACAGGGTAAAAAACATTCAGTACTTC.

V gene TRBV5-4 combines with J gene TRBJ2-3, with TRBD2 as a possible D gene (6 bases). Germline values: CDR1 SGHNT, CDR2 YYREEE (reference sequence). The CDR3 loop spans 15 amino acids. V dropped 4 bases and J dropped 5 bases, with 17 bases sitting between them. In DNA form, the CDR3 reads TGTGCCAGCAGCACCAGGGACTCCTCCTTAGATACGCAGTATTTT. Amino acid sequence: CASSTRDSSLDTQYF.

The J gene is TRBJ2-1, the V gene TRBV5-4; 10 positions agree with TRBD2. V was clipped by 5 bases and J by 9 bases; unmatched bases: 14. Germline loops: CDR1 SGHNT, CDR2 YYREEE (reference sequence). The CDR3 is 16 residues long. The CDR3 is CASRSRGLAGVVEQFF. CDR3 DNA sequence: TGTGCCAGCAGGTCTCGTGGTCTAGCGGGAGTAGTTGAGCAGTTCTTC.

CDR3 DNA sequence: TGTGCCAGCAGCTCCGTGACAGGGAACGTTGAAAAACTGTTTTTT. Residues: CASSSVTGNVEKLFF. This chain joins TRBV11-2 and TRBJ1-4; TRBD1 matches at 7 bases. The CDR3 contains 15 residues. The ends lost 4 bases at V and 7 bases at J; junction bases unmatched: 9. Germline assignment: CDR1 SGHAT and CDR2 FQNNGV. The entire variable domain, with the rest obtained from reference TRBV11-2 and TRBJ1-4, is as follows: EAGVAQSPRYKIIEKRQSVAFWCNPISGHATLYWYQQILGQGPKLLIQFQNNGVVDDSQLPKDRFSAERLKGVDSTLKIQPAKLEDSAVYLCASSSVTGNVEKLFFGSGTQLSVL.

This chain connects TRBV5-6 to TRBJ1-1, with 12 bases that match TRBD1. The CDR3 covers 15 residues. CDR1 is SGHDT and CDR2 is YYEEEE in the germline V gene. V lost 4 bases to trimming and J lost 4 bases; unmatched junction nucleotides: 5. Written as DNA, the CDR3 is TGTGCCAGCAGCGCGGGGGGACAGGGGGCCACTGAAGCTTTCTTT. It specifies CASSAGGQGATEAFF.

The J gene is TRBJ2-5, the V gene TRBV7-9; D is unclear. Germline V gene data show CDR1 as SEHNR and CDR2 as FQNEAQ (reference sequence). Trimming cost V 3 bases and J 5 bases, with 4 bases left between them. This CDR3 has 11 residues. The CDR3 region is CASSFSETQYF. CDR3 sequence (DNA): TGTGCCAGCAGCTTTTCTGAGACCCAGTACTTC.

This clone came up a few times. The chain carries TRBV14 and TRBJ2-7, with 7 bases aligning to TRBD2. Looked up from germline, CDR1 is SGHDN and CDR2 is FVKESK. Trimming cost V 1 base and J 4 bases; bases outside gene matches: 10. This CDR3 has 16 amino acids. The chain's CDR3 is CASSQALVGTIYEQYF. CDR3 sequence (DNA): TGTGCCAGCAGCCAAGCACTCGTCGGGACTATATACGAGCAGTACTTC.

Notes on this clone: The DNA is omitted, as the CDR3 cannot be located on it reliably, and the CDR3 follows TCRdb's listing. This chain uses TRBV12-1 with TRBJ1-1; the D segment call TRBD1 is taken from the table without a DNA check. TRBV12-1 is a listed pseudogene. The CDR3 length equals 13 residues, ends included. CDR3 amino acids: CASSFGQGTEAFF.